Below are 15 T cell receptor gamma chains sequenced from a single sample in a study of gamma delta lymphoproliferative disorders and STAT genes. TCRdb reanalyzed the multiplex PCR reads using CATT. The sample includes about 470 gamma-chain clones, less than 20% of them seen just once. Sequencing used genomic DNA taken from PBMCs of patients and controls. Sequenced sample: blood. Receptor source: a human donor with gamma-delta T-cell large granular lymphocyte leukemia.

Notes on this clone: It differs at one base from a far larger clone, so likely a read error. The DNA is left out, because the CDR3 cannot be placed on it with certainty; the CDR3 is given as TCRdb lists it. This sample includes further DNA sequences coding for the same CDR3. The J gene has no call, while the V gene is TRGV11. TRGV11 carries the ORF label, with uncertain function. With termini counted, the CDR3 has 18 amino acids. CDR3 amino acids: CTTVPAGLTRRKWYKKLF.

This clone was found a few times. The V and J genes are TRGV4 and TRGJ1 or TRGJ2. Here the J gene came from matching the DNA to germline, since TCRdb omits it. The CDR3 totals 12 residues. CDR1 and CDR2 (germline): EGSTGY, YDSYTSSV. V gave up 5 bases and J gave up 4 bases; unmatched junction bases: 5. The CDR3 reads CATWGFYYKKLF. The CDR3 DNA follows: TGTGCCACCTGGGGTTTCTATTATAAGAAACTCTTT.

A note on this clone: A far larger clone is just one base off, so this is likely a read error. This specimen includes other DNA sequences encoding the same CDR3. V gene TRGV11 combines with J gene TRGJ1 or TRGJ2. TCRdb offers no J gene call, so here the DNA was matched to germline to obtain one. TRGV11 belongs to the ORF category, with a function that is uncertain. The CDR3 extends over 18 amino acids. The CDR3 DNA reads TGTACCACCGTGCCTGCTGGATTAACGAGGCGCAAGTGGTATAAGAAACTCTTT. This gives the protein CTTVPAGLTRRKWYKKLF.

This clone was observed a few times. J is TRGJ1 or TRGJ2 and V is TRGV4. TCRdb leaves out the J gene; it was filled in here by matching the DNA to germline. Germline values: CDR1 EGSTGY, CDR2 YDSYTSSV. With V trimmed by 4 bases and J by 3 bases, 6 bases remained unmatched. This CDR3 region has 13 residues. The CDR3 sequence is CATWDGRYYKKLF. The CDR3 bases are TGTGCCACCTGGGACGGTCGTTATTATAAGAAACTCTTT.

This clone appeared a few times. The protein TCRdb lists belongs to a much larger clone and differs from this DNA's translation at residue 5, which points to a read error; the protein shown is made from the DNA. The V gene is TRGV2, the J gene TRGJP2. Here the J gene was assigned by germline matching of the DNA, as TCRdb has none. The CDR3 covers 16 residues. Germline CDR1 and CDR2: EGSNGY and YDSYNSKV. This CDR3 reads CATWNGPGSSDWIKTF. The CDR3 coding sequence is TGTGCCACCTGGAACGGGCCGGGGAGTAGTGATTGGATCAAGACGTTT.

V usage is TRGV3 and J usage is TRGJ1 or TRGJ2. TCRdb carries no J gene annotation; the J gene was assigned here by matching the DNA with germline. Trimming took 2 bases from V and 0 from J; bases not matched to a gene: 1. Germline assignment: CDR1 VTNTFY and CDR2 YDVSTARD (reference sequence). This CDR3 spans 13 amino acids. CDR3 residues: CATWDTNYYKKLF. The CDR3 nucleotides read TGTGCCACCTGGGACACGAATTATTATAAGAAACTCTTT.

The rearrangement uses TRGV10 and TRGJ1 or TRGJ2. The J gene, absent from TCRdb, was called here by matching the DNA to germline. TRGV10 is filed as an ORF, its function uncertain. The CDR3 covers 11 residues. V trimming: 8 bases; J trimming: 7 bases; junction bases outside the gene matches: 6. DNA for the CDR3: TGTGCTGCGTGGGATTTCTATAAGAAACTCTTT. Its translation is CAAWDFYKKLF.

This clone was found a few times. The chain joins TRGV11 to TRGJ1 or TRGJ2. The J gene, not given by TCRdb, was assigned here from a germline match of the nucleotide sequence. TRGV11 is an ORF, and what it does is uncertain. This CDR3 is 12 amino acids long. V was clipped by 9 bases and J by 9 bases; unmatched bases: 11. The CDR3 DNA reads TGTGCCTGCTGGTTTCGACAGGGTAAGAAACTCTTT. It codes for CACWFRQGKKLF.

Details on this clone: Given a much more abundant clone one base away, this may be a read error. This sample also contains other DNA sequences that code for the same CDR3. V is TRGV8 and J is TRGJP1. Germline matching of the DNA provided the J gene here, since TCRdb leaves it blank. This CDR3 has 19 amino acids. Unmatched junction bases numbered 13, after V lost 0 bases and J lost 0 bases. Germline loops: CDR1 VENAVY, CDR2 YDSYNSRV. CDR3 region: CATWDRLNMAYTTGWFKIF. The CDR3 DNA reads TGTGCCACCTGGGATAGGCTCAATATGGCTTATACCACTGGTTGGTTCAAGATATTT.

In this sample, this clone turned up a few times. CDR3 nucleotides: TGTGCCACCTGGGACAGGAATTATTATAAGAAACTCTTT. It translates to CATWDRNYYKKLF. The chain couples TRGV3 to TRGJ1 or TRGJ2. TCRdb is silent on the J gene; assignment here came from matching the DNA to germline. Germline CDR1 is VTNTFY and CDR2 is YDVSTARD (reference sequence). V lost 0 bases to trimming and J lost 1 base; unmatched junction nucleotides: 0. The CDR3 has 13 amino acids.

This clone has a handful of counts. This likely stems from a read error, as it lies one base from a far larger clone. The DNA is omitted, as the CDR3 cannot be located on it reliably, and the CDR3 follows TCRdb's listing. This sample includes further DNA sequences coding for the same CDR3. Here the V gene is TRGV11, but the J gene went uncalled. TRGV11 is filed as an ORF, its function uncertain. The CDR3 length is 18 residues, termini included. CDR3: CTTVPAGLTRRKWYKKLF.

CDR3 bases: TGTGCCTGCTGGATTAGGCACAAGTATTATAAGAAACTCTTT. Protein: CACWIRHKYYKKLF. The chain joins TRGV11 to TRGJ1 or TRGJ2. No J gene was available from TCRdb, and it was assigned here by a germline match of the DNA. TRGV11 is known as an ORF, though its function is uncertain. The CDR3 has 14 residues. J was trimmed by 4 bases and V by 0 bases; bases with no gene match: 3.

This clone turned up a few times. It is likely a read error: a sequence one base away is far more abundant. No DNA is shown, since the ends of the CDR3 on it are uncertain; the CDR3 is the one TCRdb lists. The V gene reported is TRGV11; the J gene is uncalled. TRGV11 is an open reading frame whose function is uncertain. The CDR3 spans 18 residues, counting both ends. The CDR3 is CTTVPAGLTRRKWYKKLF.

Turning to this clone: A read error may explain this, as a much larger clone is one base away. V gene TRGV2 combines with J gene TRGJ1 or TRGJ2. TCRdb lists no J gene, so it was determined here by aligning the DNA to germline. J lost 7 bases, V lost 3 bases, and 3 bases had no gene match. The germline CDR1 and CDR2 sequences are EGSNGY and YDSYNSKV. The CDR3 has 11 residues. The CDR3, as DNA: TGTGCCACCTGGGACCACTATAAGAAACTCTTT. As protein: CATWDHYKKLF.

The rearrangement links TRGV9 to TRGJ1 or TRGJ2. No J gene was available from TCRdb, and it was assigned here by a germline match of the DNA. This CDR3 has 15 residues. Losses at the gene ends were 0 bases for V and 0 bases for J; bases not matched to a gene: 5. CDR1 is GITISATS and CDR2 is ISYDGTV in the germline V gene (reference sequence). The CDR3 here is CALWEVPSNYYKKLF. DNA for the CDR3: TGTGCCTTGTGGGAGGTGCCTTCGAATTATTATAAGAAACTCTTT.